The 7 T cell receptor beta chains in this list originate from one sample, sequenced in a study of graft-versus-host responses after intestinal transplantation. Sequenced by immunoSEQ multiplex PCR; TCRdb stores in-frame clones only, minus some. Of approximately 79,000 clones listed, approximately 80% are singletons. The antigens of these receptors remain unknown. The specimen was unstimulated CD4+ T cells sorted from spleen or lymph node cells, collected before intestinal transplant. The receptors were sampled from a human donor who received an intestinal transplant.

The chain recombines TRBV6-4 with TRBJ2-3; 7 bases agree with TRBD2. Germline trimming cut 8 bases from V and 2 bases from J; bases unmatched to any gene: 16. Germline V gene data show CDR1 as MRHNA and CDR2 as SNTAGT. CDR3 length: 17 residues. The CDR3 spells CASRRSGVGVSTDTQYF. The CDR3 bases are TGTGCCAGCCGGAGAAGCGGGGTTGGGGTTTCCACAGATACGCAGTATTTT.

This clone occurred once. The chain couples TRBV19 to TRBJ2-3, with D possibly TRBD1 on 6 matching bases. There are 14 residues in the CDR3. Germline CDR1 LNHDA, CDR2 SQIVND (reference sequence). V lost 5 bases, J lost 0 bases, and 9 bases lay in between. CDR3 residues: CASSLQGSTDTQYF. The CDR3 DNA reads TGTGCCAGTAGTTTACAGGGCAGCACAGATACGCAGTATTTT.

This clone was detected only once. The chain is built from TRBV18 and TRBJ2-5; TRBD1 might be the D (6 bases). V was trimmed by 11 bases and J by 0 bases, leaving 13 bases between them. The CDR3 runs to 13 residues. Germline values: CDR1 KGHSH, CDR2 LQKENI. CDR3 region: CASQGPYQETQYF. CDR3 in DNA: TGTGCCTCTCAGGGGCCGTACCAAGAGACCCAGTACTTC.

The V and J genes are TRBV5-1 and TRBJ1-2, with TRBD1 matching 7 bases. Per germline, CDR1 SGHRS and CDR2 YFSETQ. Germline trimming cut 3 bases from V and 2 bases from J; bases unmatched to any gene: 13. This CDR3 is 17 amino acids long. The CDR3 nucleotides are TGCGCCAGCAGCTCGGGGGATATATACAGGGGAAACTATGGCTACACCTTC. Protein: CASSSGDIYRGNYGYTF.

V gene TRBV2 combines with J gene TRBJ2-3; TRBD2 matches 10 bases. The germline V gene has CDR1 SNHLY and CDR2 FYNNEI. V lost 4 bases to trimming and J lost 3 bases; unmatched junction nucleotides: 4. CDR3 length equals 15 residues. CDR3 in amino acids: CASSGTTSGTDTQYF. CDR3 nucleotide sequence: TGTGCCAGCAGTGGAACGACTAGCGGGACAGATACGCAGTATTTT.

This clone was found once. The chain has TRBV5-6 and TRBJ2-6; D remains ambiguous. The CDR3 totals 16 residues. V was trimmed by 1 base and J by 1 base, leaving 9 bases between them. Per the germline V gene, CDR1 is SGHDT and CDR2 is YYEEEE. The CDR3 nucleotides are TGTGCCAGCAGCTTGTATCGGTTTTCTGGGGCCAACGTCCTGACTTTC. Its translation is CASSLYRFSGANVLTF.

This clone was recorded only once. The genes are TRBV30 and TRBJ1-6; weak D call: TRBD1 (6 bases). Germline V gene sequence: CDR1 GTSNPN, CDR2 SVGIG (reference sequence). The length of the CDR3 is 15 residues. V dropped 3 bases and J dropped 14 bases, with 23 bases sitting between them. The CDR3 bases are TGTGCCTGGAGGGATGGACAGCGCGGGGGTTTGGCCCTCCACTTT. Its protein is CAWRDGQRGGLALHF.